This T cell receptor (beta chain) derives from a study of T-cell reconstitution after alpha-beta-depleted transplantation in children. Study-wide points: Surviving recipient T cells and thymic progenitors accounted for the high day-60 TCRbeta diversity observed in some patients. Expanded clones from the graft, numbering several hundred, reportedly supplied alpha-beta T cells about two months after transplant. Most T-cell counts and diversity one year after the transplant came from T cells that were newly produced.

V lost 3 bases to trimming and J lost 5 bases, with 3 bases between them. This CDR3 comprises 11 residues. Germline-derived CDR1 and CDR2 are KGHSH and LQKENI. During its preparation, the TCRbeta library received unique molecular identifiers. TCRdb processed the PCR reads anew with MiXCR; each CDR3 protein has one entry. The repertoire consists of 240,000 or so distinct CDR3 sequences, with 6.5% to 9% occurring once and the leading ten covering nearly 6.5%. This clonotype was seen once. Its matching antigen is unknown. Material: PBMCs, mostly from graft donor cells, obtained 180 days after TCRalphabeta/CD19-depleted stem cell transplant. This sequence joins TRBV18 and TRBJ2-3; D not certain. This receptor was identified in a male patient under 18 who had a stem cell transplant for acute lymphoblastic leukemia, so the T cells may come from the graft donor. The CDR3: CASSPVDTQYF. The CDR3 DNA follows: TGTGCCAGCTCACCGGTAGATACGCAGTATTTT.